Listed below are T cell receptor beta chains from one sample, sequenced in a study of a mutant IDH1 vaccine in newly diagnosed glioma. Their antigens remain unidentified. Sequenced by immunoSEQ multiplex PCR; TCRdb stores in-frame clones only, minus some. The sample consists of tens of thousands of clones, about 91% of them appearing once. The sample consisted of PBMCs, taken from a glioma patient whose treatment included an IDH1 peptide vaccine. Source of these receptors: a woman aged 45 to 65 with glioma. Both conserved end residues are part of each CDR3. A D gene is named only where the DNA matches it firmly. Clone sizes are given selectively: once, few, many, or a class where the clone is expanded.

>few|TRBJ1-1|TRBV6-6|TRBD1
TGTGCCAGCAGTCGACAGGGGGCTGAAGCTTTCTTT
CASSRQGAEAFF
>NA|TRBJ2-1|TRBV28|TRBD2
TGTGCCAGCAGCATAGGGACTAGCGGGATCTCCTACAATGAGCAGTTCTTC
CASSIGTSGISYNEQFF
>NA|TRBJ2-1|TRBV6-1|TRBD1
TGTGCCAGCAGGGATACAGGGGATGAGCAGTTCTTC
CASRDTGDEQFF
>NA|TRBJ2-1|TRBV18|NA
TGTGCCAGCTCACCAAGGGAAGGGACATCTCATGAGCAGTTCTTC
CASSPREGTSHEQFF
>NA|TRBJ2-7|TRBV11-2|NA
TGTGCCAGCAGCTCCGATGGCTACGAGCAGTACTTC
CASSSDGYEQYF
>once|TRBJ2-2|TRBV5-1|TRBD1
TGCGCCAGCAGCTCCTCAGGGGGCGGGAACACCGGGGAGCTGTTTTTT
CASSSSGGGNTGELFF
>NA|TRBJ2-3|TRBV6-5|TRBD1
TGTGCCAGCAGTCTGGGACAGGGGGCAACAGATACGCAGTATTTT
CASSLGQGATDTQYF
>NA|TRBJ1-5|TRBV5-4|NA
TGTGCCAGCAGCTCAGCACCGGGCTCAAATCAGCCCCAGCATTTT
CASSSAPGSNQPQHF
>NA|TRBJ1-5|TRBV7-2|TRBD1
TGTGCCAGCAGCCTCGGACAGGGGGCTTTGAATCAGCCCCAGCATTTT
CASSLGQGALNQPQHF
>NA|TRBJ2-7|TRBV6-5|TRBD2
TGTGCCAGCAGTTACTCGGGACTAGCGGGAGCCGAGCAGTACTTC
CASSYSGLAGAEQYF
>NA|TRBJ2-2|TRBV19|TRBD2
TGTGCCAGTGCGGGACTAGCGGGAGGGCCGGACGGGGAGCTGTTTTTT
CASAGLAGGPDGELFF
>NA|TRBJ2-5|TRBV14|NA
TGTGCCAGCAGCCAAGTAGAAGAGACCCAGTACTTC
CASSQVEETQYF
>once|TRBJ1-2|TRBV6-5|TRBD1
TGTGCCAGCAGTTACTCGACCCCGACAGGGGTTGGCTACACCTTC
CASSYSTPTGVGYTF
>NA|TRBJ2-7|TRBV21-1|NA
TGTGCCAGCAGCAAAAAGGAGGGACTAGCGGGATTCTACGAGCAGTACTTC
CASSKKEGLAGFYEQYF
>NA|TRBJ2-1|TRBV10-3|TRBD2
TGTGCCATCAGTGAGAGGCTCCCTAGCGGGAGACATGAGCAGTTCTTC
CAISERLPSGRHEQFF
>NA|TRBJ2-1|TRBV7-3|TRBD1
TGTGCCAGCAGCCTGTACAGGGGGGAGCAGTTCTTC
CASSLYRGEQFF
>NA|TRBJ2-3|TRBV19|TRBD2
TGTGCCAGTAACCCAGCGGGATTCACAGATACGCAGTATTTT
CASNPAGFTDTQYF
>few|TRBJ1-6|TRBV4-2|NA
TGTGCCAGCAGCCAAGATATACAGGGAGACTCACCCCTCCACTTT
CASSQDIQGDSPLHF
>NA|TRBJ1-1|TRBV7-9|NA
TGTGCCAGCAGCTTAGGGCACCCTGAAGCTTTCTTT
CASSLGHPEAFF
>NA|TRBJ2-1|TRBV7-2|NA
TGTGCCAGCAGCTTAGTTCGGGGAGAGCAGTTCTTC
CASSLVRGEQFF
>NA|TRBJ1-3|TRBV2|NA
TGTGCCAGCAGCCCCGGACAGACGGCTGGAAACACCATATATTTT
CASSPGQTAGNTIYF
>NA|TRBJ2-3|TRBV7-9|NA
TGTGCCAGCAGCTTAGTTGTGGATACGCAGTATTTT
CASSLVVDTQYF
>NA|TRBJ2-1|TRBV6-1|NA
TGTGCCAGCAGTGAAGTTGGATCCTACAATGAGCAGTTCTTC
CASSEVGSYNEQFF
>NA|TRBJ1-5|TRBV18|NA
TGTGCCAGCTCCCCTTCAGGGCGGAGCAATCAGCCCCAGCATTTT
CASSPSGRSNQPQHF
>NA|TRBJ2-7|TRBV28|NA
TGTGCCAGGTATTACGAGCAGTACTTC
CARYYEQYF
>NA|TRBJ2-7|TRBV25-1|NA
TGTGCCAGCAGTGATCCTCCCATAGGACGCTCCTACGAGCAGTACTTC
CASSDPPIGRSYEQYF
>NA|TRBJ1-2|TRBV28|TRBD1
TGTGCCAGCAGTTTAGACGCCCTCGGACAGGGAAACTATGGCTACACCTTC
CASSLDALGQGNYGYTF
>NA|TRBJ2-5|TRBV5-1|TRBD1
TGCGCCAGCAGGGAGGGACAGGTCGTCCAAGAGACCCAGTACTTC
CASREGQVVQETQYF
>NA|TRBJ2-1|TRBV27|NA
TGTGCCAGCAGCCAGCTGGCCCCCTACAATGAGCAGTTCTTC
CASSQLAPYNEQFF
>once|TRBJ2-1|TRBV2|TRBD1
TGTGCCAGCAGGGACAGGGCTAGCTCCTACAATGAGCAGTTCTTC
CASRDRASSYNEQFF
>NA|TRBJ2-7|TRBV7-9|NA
TGTGCCAGCAGCTTAACGTACGAGCAGTACTTC
CASSLTYEQYF
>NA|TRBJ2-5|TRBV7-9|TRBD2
TGTGCCAGCAGCTTAGGTAGCGGGAGAGAGACCCAGTACTTC
CASSLGSGRETQYF
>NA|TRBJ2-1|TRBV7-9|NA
TGTGCCAGCAGCCCACCCAGTCACAATGAGCAGTTCTTC
CASSPPSHNEQFF
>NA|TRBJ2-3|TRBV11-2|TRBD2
TGTGCCAGCAGCTTGAGACTAGCGGGAGGGCTGGGTGGCACAGATACGCAGTATTTT
CASSLRLAGGLGGTDTQYF
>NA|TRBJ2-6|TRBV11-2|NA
TGTGCCAGCAGCTTAGCAGGGGCTGGGGCCAACGTCCTGACTTTC
CASSLAGAGANVLTF
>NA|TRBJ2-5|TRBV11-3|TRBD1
TGTGCCAGCAGCCCAACAGGGGGAGAGACCCAGTACTTC
CASSPTGGETQYF
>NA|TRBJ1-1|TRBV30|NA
TGTGCCTGGAGCAATAAGGGGGGGACTGAAGCTTTCTTT
CAWSNKGGTEAFF
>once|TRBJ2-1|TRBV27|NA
TGTGCCAGCAATCCCTCCCCGGAGCAGTTCTTC
CASNPSPEQFF
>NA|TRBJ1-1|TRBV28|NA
TGTGCCAGCAGTAGGCCCTTACAGGGAACAGCTTTCTTT
CASSRPLQGTAFF
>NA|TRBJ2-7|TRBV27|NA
TGTGCCAGCAGTTTCCGGGGGCACATCTCCTACGAGCAGTACTTC
CASSFRGHISYEQYF
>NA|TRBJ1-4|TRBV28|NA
TGTGCCAGCATCTCTAATGAAAAACTGTTTTTT
CASISNEKLFF
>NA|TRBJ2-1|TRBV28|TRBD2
TGTGCCAGCAGTTTCCCAGCGGGAGGGGGGAATGAGCAGTTCTTC
CASSFPAGGGNEQFF
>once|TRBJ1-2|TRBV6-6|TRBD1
TGTGCCAGCAGTTATACGGGACAGGGCCCCGGCTACACCTTC
CASSYTGQGPGYTF
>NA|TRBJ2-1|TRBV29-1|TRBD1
TGCAGCGTTGACCCAGGGGGCAATGAGCAGTTCTTC
CSVDPGGNEQFF
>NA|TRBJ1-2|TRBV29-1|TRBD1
TGCAGCGTTGATGACAGGGCCTATGGCTACACCTTC
CSVDDRAYGYTF
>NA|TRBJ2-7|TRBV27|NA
TGTGCCAGCGCTGGGACGGCCTACTACGAGCAGTACTTC
CASAGTAYYEQYF
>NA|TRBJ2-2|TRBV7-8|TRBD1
TGTGCCAGCAGCTTATTGGGACAGCGAACCGGGGAGCTGTTTTTT
CASSLLGQRTGELFF
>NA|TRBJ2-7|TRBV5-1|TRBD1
TGCGCCAGCAGCTCAACAGGGGCGACCTACGAGCAGTACTTC
CASSSTGATYEQYF
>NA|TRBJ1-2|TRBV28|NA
TGTGCCAGCAGTTTACTCTATGGCTACACCTTC
CASSLLYGYTF
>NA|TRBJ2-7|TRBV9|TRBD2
TGTGCCAGCAGCGAGAGGGGTAGCGGGAGCCGTCGGGAGCAGTACTTC
CASSERGSGSRREQYF
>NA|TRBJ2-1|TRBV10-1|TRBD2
TGCGCCAGCAGTGGACTAGCGGCTCCTAAGGGCTCCTACAATGAGCAGTTCTTC
CASSGLAAPKGSYNEQFF
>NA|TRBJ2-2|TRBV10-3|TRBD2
TGTGCCATCAGACGGACTAGCGGGAAGAACACCGGGGAGCTGTTTTTT
CAIRRTSGKNTGELFF